In its sample, the clone carrying this T cell receptor beta chain was seen once. What it recognizes is unknown. Trimming removed 8 bases from V and 7 bases from J; junction bases left unmatched: 8. This CDR3 region has 13 residues. The germline V gene has CDR1 MNHEY and CDR2 SVGEGT. Reverse transcription of about 0.45 to 1 ug RNA was carried out with random hexamers. Amplification of TCR beta CDR3 spanned 54 Vbeta and 13 Jbeta via immunoSEQ multiplex PCR. TCRdb re-called the immunoSEQ multiplex PCR reads through MiXCR, storing one row per CDR3 protein. The table records some 180,000 distinct CDR3 sequences, 85% to 95% of them present only once. The data stem from a study of CD8 T cells in Susac syndrome. The study's findings and limits: The study conceded that its TCR sequencing and HLA analysis involved relatively few individuals.

Healthy donors were controls matched for age and sex. The TEMRA cells underwent FACS enrichment, while the CD8+ and CD4+ T cells underwent negative isolation. V usage is TRBV6-2 or TRBV6-3 and J usage is TRBJ2-1; TRBD2 agrees at 7 bases. The sequence came from a human donor in good health. The sequenced sample consisted of CD4+ T cells from PBMCs. The CDR3 DNA follows: TGTGCCAGCTTTTCAGCGGGGCGGAATGAGCAGTTCTTC. Protein: CASFSAGRNEQFF.